The 10 T cell receptor beta chains given below trace back to one sample, sequenced in a study of blood T cell repertoires in COVID-19. The table came from immunoSEQ multiplex PCR; TCRdb's copy has only in-frame clones and leaves some out. The table has 150,000 or so clones, 87% seen once; the top ten hold less than 6.5%. The sequenced sample was peripheral blood. The receptor set was obtained from a human donor in a cohort sampled during active COVID-19.

This chain uses TRBV6-6 with TRBJ2-3, with a weak D call TRBD1 (5 bases). Trimming cost V 7 bases and J 2 bases, with 13 bases left between them. Germline V gene lookup returns CDR1 MNHNY and CDR2 SVGAGI (reference sequence). The CDR3 length is 14 residues. Written as DNA, the CDR3 is TGTGCCAGCAAGCAACAGGCCCACACAGATACGCAGTATTTT. Protein product: CASKQQAHTDTQYF.

The rearrangement uses TRBV4-1 and TRBJ2-3, with a possible D match to TRBD2 (6 bases). The CDR3 runs 14 residues. The V gene lost 4 bases and the J gene lost 4 bases, with 12 bases spanning the gap. Germline lookup yields CDR1 MGHRA and CDR2 YSYEKL. CDR3 bases: TGCGCCAGCAGCCTATCGGGAGCCCCAGATACGCAGTATTTT. Protein sequence: CASSLSGAPDTQYF.

This chain joins TRBV5-1 and TRBJ1-1; 12 bases line up with TRBD1. The CDR3 loop spans 17 amino acids. Germline V CDR1 and CDR2: SGHRS, YFSETQ. V gave up 1 base and J gave up 6 bases; unmatched junction bases: 10. The CDR3: CASSLMGQGARDAEAFF. The CDR3 DNA sequence: TGCGCCAGCAGCTTGATGGGACAGGGGGCTCGTGACGCTGAAGCTTTCTTT. The variable domain in full, completed from reference TRBV5-1 and TRBJ1-1, reads KAGVTQTPRYLIKTRGQQVTLSCSPISGHRSVSWYQQTPGQGLQFLFEYFSETQRNKGNFPGRFSGRQFSNSRSEMNVSTLELGDSALYLCASSLMGQGARDAEAFFGQGTRLTVV.

CDR3 nucleotide sequence: TGTGCCAGCAGTTTCCGGGGTTTGGGTGGCTACACCTTC. Translation gives CASSFRGLGGYTF. The genes are TRBV12-3 or TRBV12-4 and TRBJ1-2; D not certain. V shed 3 bases and J shed 7 bases, with 12 bases lying between them. The CDR3 loop spans 13 amino acids.

This clone was picked up one time. The chain employs TRBV5-1 and TRBJ2-7; 10 bases line up with TRBD2. V trimming: 4 bases; J trimming: 0 bases; junction bases outside the gene matches: 1. CDR1 and CDR2 (germline): SGHRS, YFSETQ. The CDR3 is 14 residues long. In nucleotides, the CDR3 is TGCGCCAGCAGCCGGACTAGCGGCTCCTACGAGCAGTACTTC. It is translated as CASSRTSGSYEQYF. Full variable domain (rest looked up from reference TRBV5-1 and TRBJ2-7): KAGVTQTPRYLIKTRGQQVTLSCSPISGHRSVSWYQQTPGQGLQFLFEYFSETQRNKGNFPGRFSGRQFSNSRSEMNVSTLELGDSALYLCASSRTSGSYEQYFGPGTRLTVT.

The sample holds one count of this clone. The rearrangement links TRBV6-6 to TRBJ1-6; 9 bases are a match to TRBD1. The germline V gene has CDR1 MNHNY and CDR2 SVGAGI (reference sequence). With V trimmed by 6 bases and J by 6 bases, 0 bases remained unmatched. The CDR3 spans 13 residues. The CDR3 sequence: CASRTGGNSPLHF. The CDR3 coding sequence is TGTGCCAGCAGGACAGGGGGTAATTCACCCCTCCACTTT.

The chain recombines TRBV30 with TRBJ2-7; a weak D match, TRBD2 (6 bases). CDR3 length: 14 residues. The germline CDR1 and CDR2 sequences are GTSNPN and SVGIG (reference sequence). V gave up 0 bases and J gave up 2 bases, with 11 bases separating them. In DNA, the CDR3 is TGTGCCTGGAGTGTAGGCGGGGCCACCTACGAGCAGTACTTC. This sequence encodes CAWSVGGATYEQYF.

This clone appeared a few times. V is TRBV30 and J is TRBJ2-7; 7 nucleotides agree with TRBD1. CDR3 size: 13 residues. The germline V gene has CDR1 GTSNPN and CDR2 SVGIG (reference sequence). The ends lost 4 bases at V and 2 bases at J; junction bases unmatched: 5. CDR3 nucleotides: TGTGCCTGGACCCGGGACAGACCCTACGAGCAGTACTTC. As protein: CAWTRDRPYEQYF.

This clone was seen just once. This chain joins TRBV7-2 and TRBJ2-1; 8 bases align to TRBD2. The junction had 4 bases not matched to a gene; V was cut back by 1 base and J by 8 bases. The CDR3 is 14 residues long. CDR1 is SGHTA and CDR2 is FQGNSA in the germline V gene. The CDR3 here is CASSLGLASDEQFF. In DNA, the CDR3 is TGTGCCAGCAGCTTAGGACTAGCGAGCGATGAGCAGTTCTTC.

Here the CDR3 DNA reads TGTGCCAGCAGCTTAATCGGTACTAGCGCAGATACGCAGTATTTT. Translation: CASSLIGTSADTQYF. J is TRBJ2-3 and V is TRBV7-9; 7 bases align to TRBD2. Germline V gives CDR1 SEHNR, CDR2 FQNEAQ (reference sequence). The V gene end was trimmed by 2 bases and the J gene end by 4 bases; junction bases not matched to a gene: 6. The CDR3 sequence is 15 residues long.